The 8 T cell receptor beta chains reported below all come from one sample, sequenced in a study of blood T cell repertoires in COVID-19. This table comes from immunoSEQ multiplex PCR, and its TCRdb copy is limited to in-frame clones, with some not included. This repertoire shows tens of thousands of clones, about 90% found once; its top ten account for approximately 15%. Sequencing input: peripheral blood. The receptors derive from a man aged 40-49 years with COVID-19, enrolled during active disease.

DNA of the CDR3: TGTGCCAGCAGCCCGGGACTAGCGGGCTACAATGAGCAGTTCTTC. It translates to CASSPGLAGYNEQFF. The chain links TRBV11-2 to TRBJ2-1; 12 nucleotides agree with TRBD2. CDR3 length: 15 amino acids. Germline V gene data show CDR1 as SGHAT and CDR2 as FQNNGV. With 5 bases clipped from V and 3 bases from J, the junction kept 2 bases outside the gene matches. Variable domain in full (rest from reference TRBV11-2 and TRBJ2-1): EAGVAQSPRYKIIEKRQSVAFWCNPISGHATLYWYQQILGQGPKLLIQFQNNGVVDDSQLPKDRFSAERLKGVDSTLKIQPAKLEDSAVYLCASSPGLAGYNEQFFGPGTRLTVL.

This clone showed up just once. The chain recombines TRBV14 with TRBJ1-1; 7 bases agree with TRBD1. Germline trimming cut 4 bases from V and 4 bases from J; bases unmatched to any gene: 6. Looked up from germline, CDR1 is SGHDN and CDR2 is FVKESK. The CDR3 runs to 14 residues. CDR3 coding DNA: TGTGCCAGCAGCCCATATTACAGGGGCACTGAAGCTTTCTTT. Translation gives CASSPYYRGTEAFF.

V is TRBV10-1 and J is TRBJ2-1, with TRBD2 matching over 11 bases. The germline V gene encodes CDR1 WNHNN and CDR2 SYGVQD (reference sequence). The CDR3 contains 14 residues. The junction had 6 bases not matched to a gene; V was cut back by 4 bases and J by 10 bases. For the CDR3, the DNA is TGCGCCAGCAGTGGGGGTAGCGGGGGGGCCGAGCAGTTCTTC. It is translated as CASSGGSGGAEQFF.

The chain joins TRBV30 to TRBJ1-2, with no clear D. Germline values: CDR1 GTSNPN, CDR2 SVGIG (reference sequence). Trimming took 1 base from V and 8 from J, leaving 11 bases between them. The CDR3 is 12 residues long. CDR3 sequence: CAWSEAGLGYTF. DNA of the CDR3: TGTGCCTGGAGTGAGGCAGGTTTGGGCTACACCTTC.

V is TRBV5-5 and J is TRBJ2-7, with 7 bases identical to TRBD2. The germline V gene encodes CDR1 SGHKS and CDR2 YYEKEE (reference sequence). This CDR3 comprises 16 residues. The ends lost 4 bases at V and 0 bases at J; junction bases unmatched: 10. The CDR3 protein is CASSPTWGGPSYEQYF. The DNA of the CDR3 is TGTGCCAGCAGCCCAACCTGGGGGGGACCCTCCTACGAGCAGTACTTC.

This chain links TRBV7-8 with TRBJ2-7; 7 bases are shared with TRBD2. V was pared by 1 base and J by 0 bases, with 3 bases of the junction left unmatched. This CDR3 is 15 amino acids long. CDR1 is SGHVS and CDR2 is FQNEAQ in the germline V gene. The CDR3: CASSLVGGGSYEQYF. The CDR3 bases are TGTGCCAGCAGCTTAGTTGGCGGGGGCTCCTACGAGCAGTACTTC.

The V and J genes are TRBV6-5 and TRBJ2-2; 8 bases are a match to TRBD1. CDR1 and CDR2 from the germline V gene are MNHEY and SVGAGI. J was trimmed by 4 bases and V by 0 bases; bases with no gene match: 4. The CDR3 has 16 amino acids. The CDR3, as DNA: TGTGCCAGCAGTTACTCGACAGGGGTTATCACCGGGGAGCTGTTTTTT. Its translation is CASSYSTGVITGELFF.

J is TRBJ1-2 and V is TRBV7-9; a possible D gene is TRBD1 (5 bases). The germline CDR1 and CDR2 sequences are SEHNR and FQNEAQ (reference sequence). V shed 6 bases and J shed 4 bases, with 12 bases lying between them. The CDR3 runs to 13 residues. CDR3 residues: CASSLGGLYGYTF. CDR3 DNA sequence: TGTGCCAGCAGTCTCGGGGGACTCTATGGCTACACCTTC.